Given below is one T cell receptor (beta chain) in context. The sample belongs to a study of technical replicates of blood from a handful of donors. The CDR3 is 15 residues long. The junction had 8 bases not matched to a gene; V was cut back by 5 bases and J by 6 bases. CDR1 is SGHTA, CDR2 FQGNSA, per germline. Profiled with immunoSEQ multiplex PCR; TCRdb holds only in-frame clones, not every one. The sample shows some 82,000 clones, over 90% of them seen only once. This chain connects TRBV7-2 to TRBJ1-5; 9 nucleotides align to TRBD1. The TCR was taken from a human donor in good health. The sample comprised T cells isolated from PBMCs. In DNA form, the CDR3 reads TGTGCCAGCAGCCCAACAGGGGGCGCTTTTCAGCCCCAGCATTTT. Its protein is CASSPTGGAFQPQHF.